A single sample gave rise to the 11 T cell receptor beta chains below, sequenced in a study of cytomegalovirus exposure and HLA in healthy donors (dated by TCRdb to 2015 to 2018). The library was obtained by the immunoSEQ multiplex PCR assay. For the multiplex PCR, a mixture combining 60 forward primers for TCR Vbeta segments and 13 reverse primers for TCR Jbeta segments was used. TCRdb obtained this table from immuneACCESS and retained in-frame rearrangements with V and J assigned. These tables miss some clones; where compared with another copy, unresolved V genes account for less than half of the shortfall, and the remainder is unexplained. This specimen's table enumerates under 200,000 clones. The ten largest clonotypes hold about 0.8% of the sample. Input material: PBMCs. Receptors originate from a woman aged 18-35 years in good health and CMV-seropositive.

The chain employs TRBV5-1 and TRBJ2-1, with a possible D match to TRBD1 (5 bases). This CDR3 comprises 16 residues. With 2 bases removed from V and 3 bases from J, the gap between germline ends came to 15 bases. Per germline, CDR1 SGHRS and CDR2 YFSETQ. The CDR3 region has the DNA TGCGCCAGCAGCTTTGAGGCAGGGATCGGCTACAATGAGCAGTTCTTC. Amino acid sequence: CASSFEAGIGYNEQFF.

The genes are TRBV5-4 and TRBJ2-3, with D possibly being TRBD2 (5 bases). V lost 2 bases and J lost 0, with 13 bases in between. The CDR3 contains 16 residues. Per germline, CDR1 SGHNT and CDR2 YYREEE (reference sequence). CDR3 protein: CASSFGGTFSTDTQYF. DNA of the CDR3: TGTGCCAGCAGCTTCGGAGGAACCTTTAGCACAGATACGCAGTATTTT.

The J gene is TRBJ2-4, the V gene TRBV7-8, with 7 nucleotides matching TRBD2. Germline V gene data show CDR1 as SGHVS and CDR2 as FQNEAQ. The CDR3 consists of 14 residues. After removal of 5 bases from V and 9 bases from J, the junction contained 10 bases not matched to a gene. CDR3 sequence (DNA): TGTGCCAGCAGCGTTGGACTCCCGGGGGGCATTCAGTACTTC. Its translation: CASSVGLPGGIQYF.

The rearrangement uses TRBV6-4 and TRBJ2-3; TRBD2 agrees at 7 bases. CDR1 MRHNA and CDR2 SNTAGT come from the germline V gene. The CDR3 contains 14 residues. After removal of 2 bases from V and 2 bases from J, the junction contained 1 base not matched to a gene. CDR3 nucleotides: TGTGCCAGCAGTGACGGGAGGGCCACAGATACGCAGTATTTT. Amino acids: CASSDGRATDTQYF.

The gene calls are TRBV5-1 and TRBJ2-7, with TRBD1 matching 9 bases. Trimming cost V 0 bases and J 5 bases; bases outside gene matches: 3. Germline V lookup: CDR1 SGHRS, CDR2 YFSETQ. The CDR3 is 14 amino acids. CDR3 DNA sequence: TGCGCCAGCAGCTTGGCCGGGGACAGGGACGAGCAGTACTTC. Its protein product is CASSLAGDRDEQYF.

The chain recombines TRBV19 with TRBJ2-7; TRBD1 matches at 8 bases. The junction had 4 bases not matched to a gene; V was cut back by 0 bases and J by 0 bases. Per germline, CDR1 LNHDA and CDR2 SQIVND (reference sequence). This CDR3 region has 16 residues. The CDR3 sequence: CASSIDGTGYSYEQYF. The DNA of the CDR3 is TGTGCCAGTAGTATAGACGGGACAGGTTACTCCTACGAGCAGTACTTC.

The rearrangement uses TRBV27 and TRBJ2-7, with TRBD1 identical over 7 bases. J was trimmed by 1 base and V by 6 bases; bases with no gene match: 6. CDR1 is MNHEY and CDR2 is SMNVEV in the germline V gene (reference sequence). CDR3 size: 14 residues. Here the CDR3 DNA reads TGTGCCAGCAGACGACAGGGAACGTCCTACGAGCAGTACTTC. It yields the protein CASRRQGTSYEQYF.

The rearrangement joins TRBV2 to TRBJ1-1; D gene unclear. Germline V gene sequence: CDR1 SNHLY, CDR2 FYNNEI. The CDR3 spans 14 residues. The V and J ends lost 8 bases and 6 bases respectively, with 19 bases between them. The CDR3 loop is CASGVRPERAEAFF. DNA for the CDR3: TGTGCCAGCGGGGTACGACCAGAGAGGGCTGAAGCTTTCTTT.

V usage is TRBV2 and J usage is TRBJ2-7; D call uncertain. Trimming took 4 bases from V and 4 from J, leaving 14 bases between them. The CDR3 spans 14 residues. Germline lookup yields CDR1 SNHLY and CDR2 FYNNEI. CDR3 sequence: CASSGGRFWYEQYF. Here the CDR3 DNA reads TGTGCCAGCAGTGGTGGCAGGTTTTGGTACGAGCAGTACTTC. The full variable domain, its missing parts supplied by reference TRBV2 and TRBJ2-7, is EPEVTQTPSHQVTQMGQEVILRCVPISNHLYFYWYRQILGQKVEFLVSFYNNEISEKSEIFDDQFSVERPDGSNFTLKIRSTKLEDSAMYFCASSGGRFWYEQYFGPGTRLTVT.

The rearrangement links TRBV7-2 to TRBJ1-5; a weak D match, TRBD1 (5 bases). Germline V gene lookup returns CDR1 SGHTA and CDR2 FQGNSA. Deletions cut 7 bases from V and 6 bases from J, with 16 bases between. This CDR3 has 14 amino acids. CDR3 DNA sequence: TGTGCCAGCACCGACAGCAATAGGGGTCAGCCCCAGCATTTT. This gives the protein CASTDSNRGQPQHF.

The chain links TRBV4-1 to TRBJ2-5; 7 bases are a match to TRBD1. From germline, CDR1 is MGHRA and CDR2 YSYEKL. Trimming cost V 1 base and J 5 bases; bases outside gene matches: 7. CDR3 length: 15 amino acids. This CDR3 reads CASSQGRGRWETQYF. Written as DNA, the CDR3 is TGCGCCAGCAGCCAAGGAAGGGGGCGTTGGGAGACCCAGTACTTC.